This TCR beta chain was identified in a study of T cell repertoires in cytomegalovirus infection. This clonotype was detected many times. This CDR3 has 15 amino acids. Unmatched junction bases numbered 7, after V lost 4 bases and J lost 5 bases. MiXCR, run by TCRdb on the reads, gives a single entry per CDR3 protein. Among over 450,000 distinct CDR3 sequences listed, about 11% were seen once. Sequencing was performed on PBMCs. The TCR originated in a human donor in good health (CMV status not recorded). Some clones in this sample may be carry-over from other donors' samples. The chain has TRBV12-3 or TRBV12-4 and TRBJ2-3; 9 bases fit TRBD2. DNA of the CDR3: TGTGCCAGCAGTTCCCTAGCGGGATACGGAGATACGCAGTATTTT. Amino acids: CASSSLAGYGDTQYF.